Listed below are T cell receptor beta chains from one sample, sequenced in a study of CXCR3-negative and CXCR3-positive naive CD8 T cells. TCRdb re-called the 5' RACE reads, yielding one record per CDR3 amino acid sequence without DNA. The data show about 120,000 distinct CDR3 sequences, and the top ten clones hold approximately 0.3%. Specimen: naive CXCR3- CD8+ T cells from blood. These receptors were collected from a human donor in good health. Some clones in this sample may be carry-over from other donors' samples. The CDR3 runs from the conserved cysteine through the conserved F or W. Fields, in order: V gene, J gene, CDR3 protein.

TRBV12-3/TRBV12-4	TRBJ1-2	CASSFFQGSGYTF
TRBV5-1	TRBJ2-3	CASSPDVGTDTQYF
TRBV5-1	TRBJ2-1	CASSLGAQNNEQFF
TRBV20-1	TRBJ1-6	CSARDGEISPLHF
TRBV7-9	TRBJ2-3	CASRKNKGASFTDTQYF
TRBV20-1	TRBJ2-1	CSARLAENYNEQFF
TRBV12-3/TRBV12-4	TRBJ2-1	CASSLTGRNEQFF
TRBV30	TRBJ2-1	CAWSDGNEQFF
TRBV7-9	TRBJ1-1	CASSLTRAILTEAFF
TRBV27	TRBJ2-7	CASSLVAGGPYEQYF
TRBV7-3	TRBJ1-1	CASAEDRLAGDTEAFF
TRBV28	TRBJ1-1	CASSLGGPYTEAFF
TRBV29-1	TRBJ2-3	CSVEDGHNTDTQYF
TRBV28	TRBJ2-7	CASSLRSLRGTLSYEQYF
TRBV28	TRBJ2-7	CASSSLDREKRYEQYF
TRBV27	TRBJ2-7	CASSSSGQEQYF
TRBV14	TRBJ2-3	CASSPHEGLAVTDTQYF
TRBV7-9	TRBJ2-2	CASSLAARAGNTGELFF
TRBV19	TRBJ1-1	CASSIGDRGFTEAFF
TRBV29-1	TRBJ2-3	CSVEDLGNTDTQYF
TRBV4-2	TRBJ2-7	CASSQWSGSGEQYF
TRBV4-1	TRBJ2-7	CASSHTSGGFYEQYF
TRBV7-2	TRBJ2-5	CASSLGQGLETQYF